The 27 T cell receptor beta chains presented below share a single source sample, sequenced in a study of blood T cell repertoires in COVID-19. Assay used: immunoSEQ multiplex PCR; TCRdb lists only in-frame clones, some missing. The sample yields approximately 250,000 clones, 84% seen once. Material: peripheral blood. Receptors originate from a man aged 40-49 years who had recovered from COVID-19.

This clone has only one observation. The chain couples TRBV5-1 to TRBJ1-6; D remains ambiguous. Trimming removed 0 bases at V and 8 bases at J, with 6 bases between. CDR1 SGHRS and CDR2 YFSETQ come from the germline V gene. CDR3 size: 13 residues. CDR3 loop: CASSLAQDSPLHF. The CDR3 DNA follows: TGCGCCAGCAGCTTGGCCCAGGATTCACCCCTCCACTTT.

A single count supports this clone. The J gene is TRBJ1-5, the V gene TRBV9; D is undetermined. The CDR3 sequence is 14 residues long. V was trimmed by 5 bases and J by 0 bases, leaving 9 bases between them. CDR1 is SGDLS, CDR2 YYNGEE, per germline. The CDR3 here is CASSTAHSNQPQHF. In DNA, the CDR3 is TGTGCCAGCAGTACTGCCCATAGCAATCAGCCCCAGCATTTT. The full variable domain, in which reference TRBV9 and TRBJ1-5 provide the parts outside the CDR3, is DSGVTQTPKHLITATGQRVTLRCSPRSGDLSVYWYQQSLDQGLQFLIQYYNGEERAKGNILERFSAQQFPDLHSELNLSSLELGDSALYFCASSTAHSNQPQHFGDGTRLSIL.

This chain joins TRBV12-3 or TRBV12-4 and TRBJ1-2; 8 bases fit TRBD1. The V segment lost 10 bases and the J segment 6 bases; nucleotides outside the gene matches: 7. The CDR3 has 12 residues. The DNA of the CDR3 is TGTGCCACTACAGGGGGACTCGATGGCTACACCTTC. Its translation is CATTGGLDGYTF.

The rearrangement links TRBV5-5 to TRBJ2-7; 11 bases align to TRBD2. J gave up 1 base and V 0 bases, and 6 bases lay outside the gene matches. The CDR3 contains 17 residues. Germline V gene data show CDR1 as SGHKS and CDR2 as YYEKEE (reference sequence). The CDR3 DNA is TGTGCCAGCAGCTTGGGTACTAGCGGGAGTGATTCCTACGAGCAGTACTTC. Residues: CASSLGTSGSDSYEQYF.

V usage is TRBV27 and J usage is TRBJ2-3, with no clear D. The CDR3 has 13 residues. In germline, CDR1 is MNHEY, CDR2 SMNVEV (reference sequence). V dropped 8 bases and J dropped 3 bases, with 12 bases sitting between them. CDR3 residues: CASRRIETDTQYF. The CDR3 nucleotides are TGTGCCAGCCGGCGGATTGAAACAGATACGCAGTATTTT.

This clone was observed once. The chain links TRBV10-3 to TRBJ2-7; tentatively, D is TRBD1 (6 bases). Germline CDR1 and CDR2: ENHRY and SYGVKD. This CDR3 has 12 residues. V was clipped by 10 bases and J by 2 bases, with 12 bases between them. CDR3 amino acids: CATRTAPYEQYF. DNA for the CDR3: TGTGCCACCCGGACAGCTCCCTACGAGCAGTACTTC.

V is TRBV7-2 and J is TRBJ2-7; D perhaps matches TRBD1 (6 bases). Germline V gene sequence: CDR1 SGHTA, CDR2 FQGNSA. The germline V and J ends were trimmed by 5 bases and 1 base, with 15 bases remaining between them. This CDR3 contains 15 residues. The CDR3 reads CASSPQGLSSYEQYF. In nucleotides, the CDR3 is TGTGCCAGCAGCCCCCAGGGGCTTTCATCCTACGAGCAGTACTTC.

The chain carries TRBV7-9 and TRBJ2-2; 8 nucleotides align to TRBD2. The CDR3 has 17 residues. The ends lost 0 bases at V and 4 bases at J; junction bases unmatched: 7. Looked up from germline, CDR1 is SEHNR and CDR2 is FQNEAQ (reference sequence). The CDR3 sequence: CASSLARASGPTGELFF. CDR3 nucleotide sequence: TGTGCCAGCAGCTTAGCAAGGGCTAGCGGGCCCACCGGGGAGCTGTTTTTT.

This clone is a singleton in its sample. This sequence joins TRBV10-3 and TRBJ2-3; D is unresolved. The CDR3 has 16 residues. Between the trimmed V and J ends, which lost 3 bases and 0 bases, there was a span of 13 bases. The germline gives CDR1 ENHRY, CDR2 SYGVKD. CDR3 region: CAISEHRSSSTDTQYF. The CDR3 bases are TGTGCCATCAGTGAACACCGGAGCTCTAGCACAGATACGCAGTATTTT.

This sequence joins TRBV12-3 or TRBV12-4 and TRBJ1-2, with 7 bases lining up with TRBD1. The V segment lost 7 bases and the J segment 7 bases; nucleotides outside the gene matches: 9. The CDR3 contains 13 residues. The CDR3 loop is CASTRTGGLGYTF. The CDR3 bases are TGTGCCAGCACCAGGACAGGAGGTCTTGGCTACACCTTC.

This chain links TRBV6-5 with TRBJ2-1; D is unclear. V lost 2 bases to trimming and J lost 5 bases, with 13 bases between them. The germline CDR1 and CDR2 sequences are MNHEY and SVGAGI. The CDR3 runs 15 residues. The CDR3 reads CASSYVVEPNNEQFF. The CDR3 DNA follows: TGTGCCAGCAGTTACGTTGTAGAGCCCAACAATGAGCAGTTCTTC.

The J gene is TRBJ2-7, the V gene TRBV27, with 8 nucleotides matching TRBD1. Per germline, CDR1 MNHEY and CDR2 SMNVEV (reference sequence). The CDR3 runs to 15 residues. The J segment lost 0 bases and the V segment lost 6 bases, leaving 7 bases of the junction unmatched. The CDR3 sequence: CASSPLQGVSYEQYF. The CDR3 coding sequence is TGTGCCAGCAGCCCATTACAGGGGGTCTCCTACGAGCAGTACTTC.

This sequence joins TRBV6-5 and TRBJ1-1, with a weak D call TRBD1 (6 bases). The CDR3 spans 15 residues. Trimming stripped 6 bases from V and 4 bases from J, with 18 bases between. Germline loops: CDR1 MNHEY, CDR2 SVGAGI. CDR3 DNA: TGTGCCAGCAGCTCCTTACAGGGATTAGGCACTGAAGCTTTCTTT. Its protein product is CASSSLQGLGTEAFF.

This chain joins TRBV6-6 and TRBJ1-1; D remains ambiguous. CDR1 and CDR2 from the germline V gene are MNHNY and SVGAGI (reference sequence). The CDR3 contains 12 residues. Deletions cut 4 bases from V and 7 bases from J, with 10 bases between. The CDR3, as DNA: TGTGCCAGCAGTTTTGGGCCCTTTGAAGCTTTCTTT. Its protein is CASSFGPFEAFF.

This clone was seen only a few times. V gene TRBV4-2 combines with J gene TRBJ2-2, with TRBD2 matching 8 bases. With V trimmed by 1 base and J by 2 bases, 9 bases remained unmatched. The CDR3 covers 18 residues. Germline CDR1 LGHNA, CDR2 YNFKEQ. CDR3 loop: CASSQGPRGGINTGELFF. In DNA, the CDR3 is TGTGCCAGCAGCCAAGGGCCGCGCGGGGGGATTAACACCGGGGAGCTGTTTTTT.

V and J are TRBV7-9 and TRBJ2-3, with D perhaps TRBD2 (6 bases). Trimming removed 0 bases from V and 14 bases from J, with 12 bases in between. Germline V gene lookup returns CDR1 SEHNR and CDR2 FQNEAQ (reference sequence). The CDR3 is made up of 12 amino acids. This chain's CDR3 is CASSLAGTRSYF. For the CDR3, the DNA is TGTGCCAGCAGCTTAGCGGGGACTCGGTCGTATTTT.

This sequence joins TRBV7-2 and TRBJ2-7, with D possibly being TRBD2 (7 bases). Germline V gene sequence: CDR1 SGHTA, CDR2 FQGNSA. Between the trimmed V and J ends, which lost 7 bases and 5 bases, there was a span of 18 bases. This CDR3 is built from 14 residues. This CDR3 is CASTQRDTLHEQYF. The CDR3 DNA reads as TGTGCCAGCACACAGCGGGACACTTTACACGAGCAGTACTTC.

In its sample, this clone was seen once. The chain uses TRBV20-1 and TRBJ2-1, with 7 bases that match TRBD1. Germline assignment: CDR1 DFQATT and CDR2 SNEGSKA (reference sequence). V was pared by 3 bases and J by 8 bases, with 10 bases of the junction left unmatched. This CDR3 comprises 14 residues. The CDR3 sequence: CSASDRVLTHEQFF. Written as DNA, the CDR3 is TGCAGTGCTAGTGACAGGGTCCTCACACATGAGCAGTTCTTC.

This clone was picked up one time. The CDR3 sequence: CASGFLPGGYEQYF. The CDR3 DNA sequence: TGTGCCAGCGGCTTTCTGCCAGGGGGCTACGAGCAGTACTTC. The chain carries TRBV6-7 and TRBJ2-7; 7 nucleotides match TRBD1. TRBV6-7 is an open reading frame whose function is uncertain. V dropped 8 bases and J dropped 3; count of bases not matched to a gene: 10. The CDR3 spans 14 residues.

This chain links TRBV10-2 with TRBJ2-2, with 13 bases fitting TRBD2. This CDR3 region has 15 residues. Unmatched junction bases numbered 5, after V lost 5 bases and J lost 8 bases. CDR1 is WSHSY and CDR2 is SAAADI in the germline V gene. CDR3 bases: TGCGCCAGCAGTCCGGGACTAGCGGGAAAGGGGGAGCTGTTTTTT. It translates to CASSPGLAGKGELFF.

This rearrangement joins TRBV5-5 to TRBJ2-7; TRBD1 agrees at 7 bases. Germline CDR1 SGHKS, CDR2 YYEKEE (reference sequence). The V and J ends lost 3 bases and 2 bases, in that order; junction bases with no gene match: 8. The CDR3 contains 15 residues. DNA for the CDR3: TGTGCCAGCAGCTGGACGGGCAGGGGGACCTACGAGCAGTACTTC. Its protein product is CASSWTGRGTYEQYF.

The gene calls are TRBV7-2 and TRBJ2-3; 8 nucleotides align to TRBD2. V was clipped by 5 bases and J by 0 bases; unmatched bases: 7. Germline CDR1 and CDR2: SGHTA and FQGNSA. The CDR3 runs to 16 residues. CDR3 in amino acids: CASSKRAGVSTDTQYF. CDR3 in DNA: TGTGCCAGCAGCAAAAGAGCGGGAGTCAGCACAGATACGCAGTATTTT. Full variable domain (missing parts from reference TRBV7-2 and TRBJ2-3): GAGVSQSPSNKVTEKGKDVELRCDPISGHTALYWYRQSLGQGLEFLIYFQGNSAPDKSGLPSDRFSAERTGGSVSTLTIQRTQQEDSAVYLCASSKRAGVSTDTQYFGPGTRLTVL.

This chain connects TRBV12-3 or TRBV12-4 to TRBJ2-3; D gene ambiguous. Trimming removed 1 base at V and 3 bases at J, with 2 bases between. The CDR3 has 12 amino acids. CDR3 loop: CASSLVTDTQYF. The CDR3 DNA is TGTGCCAGCAGTTTAGTAACAGATACGCAGTATTTT.

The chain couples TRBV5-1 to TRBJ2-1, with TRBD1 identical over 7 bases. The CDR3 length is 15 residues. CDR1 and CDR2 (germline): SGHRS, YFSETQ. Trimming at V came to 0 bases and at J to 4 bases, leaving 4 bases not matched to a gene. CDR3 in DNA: TGCGCCAGCAGCTTGGGCAGGGGACAGTACAATGAGCAGTTCTTC. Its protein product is CASSLGRGQYNEQFF.

In DNA, the CDR3 is TGTGCCAGCAGCCCAAACTCAGGGTACCAGCCCCAGCATTTT. Translated, it gives CASSPNSGYQPQHF. This chain links TRBV3-1 (or the pseudogene TRBV3-2) with TRBJ1-5, with D maybe TRBD1 (5 bases). V was cut by 4 bases and J by 7 bases, with 14 bases left in between. The length of the CDR3 is 14 residues. CDR1 and CDR2 from the germline V gene are LGHDT and YNNKEL (reference sequence).

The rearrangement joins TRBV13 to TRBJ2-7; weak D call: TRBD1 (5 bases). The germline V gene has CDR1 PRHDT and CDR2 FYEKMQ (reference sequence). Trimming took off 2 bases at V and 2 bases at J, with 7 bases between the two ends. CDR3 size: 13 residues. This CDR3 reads CASSLQQAYEQYF. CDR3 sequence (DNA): TGTGCCAGCAGCTTACAACAGGCCTACGAGCAGTACTTC.

CDR3 sequence (DNA): TGTGCCAGCAGTTCGGACTGGGGGGTGGAGACCCAGTACTTC. This encodes CASSSDWGVETQYF. The chain uses TRBV6-2 or TRBV6-3 and TRBJ2-5, with TRBD2 as a possible D gene (6 bases). CDR3 size: 14 residues. Germline V gene sequence: CDR1 MNHEY, CDR2 SVGEGT. V was trimmed by 4 bases and J by 5 bases, leaving 14 bases between them.